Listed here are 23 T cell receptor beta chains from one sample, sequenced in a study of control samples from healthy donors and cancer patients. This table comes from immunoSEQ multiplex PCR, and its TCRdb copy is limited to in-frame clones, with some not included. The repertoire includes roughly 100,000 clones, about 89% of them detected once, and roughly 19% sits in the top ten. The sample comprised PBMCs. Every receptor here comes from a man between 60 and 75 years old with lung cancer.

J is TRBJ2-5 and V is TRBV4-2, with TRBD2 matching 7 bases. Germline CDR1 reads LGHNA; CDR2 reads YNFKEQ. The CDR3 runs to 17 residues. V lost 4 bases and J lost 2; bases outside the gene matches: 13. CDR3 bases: TGTGCCAGCAGCCTCGAGGGTGGCGGGGGTTTGCAAGAGACCCAGTACTTC. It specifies CASSLEGGGGLQETQYF.

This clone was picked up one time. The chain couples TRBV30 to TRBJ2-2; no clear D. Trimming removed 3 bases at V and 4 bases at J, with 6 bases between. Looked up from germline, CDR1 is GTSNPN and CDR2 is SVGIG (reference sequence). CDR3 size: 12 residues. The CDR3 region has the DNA TGTGCCTGGAGCCCCAGCACCGGGGAGCTGTTTTTT. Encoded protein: CAWSPSTGELFF.

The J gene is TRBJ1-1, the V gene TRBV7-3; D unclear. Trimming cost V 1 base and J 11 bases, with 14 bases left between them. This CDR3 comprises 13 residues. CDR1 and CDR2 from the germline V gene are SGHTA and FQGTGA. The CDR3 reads CASSLIGSGNAFF. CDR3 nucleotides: TGTGCCAGCAGCTTAATAGGTTCCGGGAATGCTTTCTTT. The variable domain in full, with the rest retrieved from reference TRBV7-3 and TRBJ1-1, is GAGVSQTPSNKVTEKGKYVELRCDPISGHTALYWYRQSLGQGPEFLIYFQGTGAADDSGLPNDRFFAVRPEGSVSTLKIQRTERGDSAVYLCASSLIGSGNAFFGQGTRLTVV.

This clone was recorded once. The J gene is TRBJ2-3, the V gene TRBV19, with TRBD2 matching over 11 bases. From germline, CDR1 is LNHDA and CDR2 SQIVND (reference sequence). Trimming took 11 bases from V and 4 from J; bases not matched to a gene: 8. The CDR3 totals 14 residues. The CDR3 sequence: CAGIAGGPADTQYF. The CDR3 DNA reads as TGTGCCGGAATAGCGGGGGGGCCGGCAGATACGCAGTATTTT.

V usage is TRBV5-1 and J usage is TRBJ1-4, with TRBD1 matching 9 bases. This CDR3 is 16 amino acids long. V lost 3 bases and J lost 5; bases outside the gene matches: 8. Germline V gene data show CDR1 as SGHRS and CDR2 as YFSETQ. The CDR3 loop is CASSSSTGGPNEKLFF. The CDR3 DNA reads TGCGCCAGCAGCTCCTCCACAGGGGGCCCGAATGAAAAACTGTTTTTT.

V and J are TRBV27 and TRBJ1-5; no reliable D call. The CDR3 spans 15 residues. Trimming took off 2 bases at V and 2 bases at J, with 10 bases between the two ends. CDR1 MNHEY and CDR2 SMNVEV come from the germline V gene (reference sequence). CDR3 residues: CASSLTGMGNQPQHF. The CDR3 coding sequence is TGTGCCAGCAGTTTAACGGGGATGGGCAATCAGCCCCAGCATTTT.

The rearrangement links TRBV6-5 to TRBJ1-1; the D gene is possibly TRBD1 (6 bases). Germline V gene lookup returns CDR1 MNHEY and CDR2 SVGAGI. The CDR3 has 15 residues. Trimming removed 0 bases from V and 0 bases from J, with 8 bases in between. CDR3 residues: CASSYSDSLNTEAFF. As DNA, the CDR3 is TGTGCCAGCAGTTACTCGGACAGCTTGAACACTGAAGCTTTCTTT.

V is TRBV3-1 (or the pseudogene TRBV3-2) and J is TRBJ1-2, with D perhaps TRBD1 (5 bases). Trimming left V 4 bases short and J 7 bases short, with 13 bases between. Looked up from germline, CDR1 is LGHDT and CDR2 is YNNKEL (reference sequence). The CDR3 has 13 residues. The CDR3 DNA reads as TGTGCCAGCAGCCTAAACCAGGGAAGTGGCTACACCTTC. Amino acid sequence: CASSLNQGSGYTF.

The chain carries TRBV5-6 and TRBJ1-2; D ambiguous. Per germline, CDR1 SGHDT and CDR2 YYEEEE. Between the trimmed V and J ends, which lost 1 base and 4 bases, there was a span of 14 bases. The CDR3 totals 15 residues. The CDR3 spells CASSLRGPDPYGYTF. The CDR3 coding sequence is TGTGCCAGCAGCTTGAGAGGCCCAGATCCCTATGGCTACACCTTC.

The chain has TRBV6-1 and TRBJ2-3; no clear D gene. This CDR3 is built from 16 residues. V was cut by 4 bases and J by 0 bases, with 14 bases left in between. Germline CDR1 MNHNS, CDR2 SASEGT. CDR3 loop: CASSVNAVASTDTQYF. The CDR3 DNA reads TGTGCCAGCAGTGTTAACGCTGTGGCTAGCACAGATACGCAGTATTTT.

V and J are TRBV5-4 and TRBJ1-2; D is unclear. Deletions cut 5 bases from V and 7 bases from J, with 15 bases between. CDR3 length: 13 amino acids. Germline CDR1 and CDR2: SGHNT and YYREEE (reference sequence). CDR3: CASSSSGIPGYTF. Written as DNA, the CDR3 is TGTGCCAGCAGTTCATCCGGGATCCCTGGCTACACCTTC.

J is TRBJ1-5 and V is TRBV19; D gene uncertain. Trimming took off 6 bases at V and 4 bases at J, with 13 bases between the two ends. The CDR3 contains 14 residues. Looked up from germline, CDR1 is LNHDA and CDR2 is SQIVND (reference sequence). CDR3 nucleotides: TGTGCCAGTAGCATTAGGACCGTTAATCAGCCCCAGCATTTT. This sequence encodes CASSIRTVNQPQHF.

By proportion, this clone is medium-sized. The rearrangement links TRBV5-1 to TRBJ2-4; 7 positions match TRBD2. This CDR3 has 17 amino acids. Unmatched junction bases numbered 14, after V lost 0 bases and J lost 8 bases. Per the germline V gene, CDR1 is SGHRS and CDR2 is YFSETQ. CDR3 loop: CASSLAGVGSGTDIQYF. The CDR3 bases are TGCGCCAGCAGCTTGGCGGGAGTTGGGAGCGGGACGGACATTCAGTACTTC.

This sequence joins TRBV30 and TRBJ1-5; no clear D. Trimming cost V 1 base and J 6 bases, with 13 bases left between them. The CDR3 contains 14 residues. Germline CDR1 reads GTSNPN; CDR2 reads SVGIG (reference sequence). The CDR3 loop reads CAWSDFGGVQPQHF. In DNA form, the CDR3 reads TGTGCCTGGAGTGATTTTGGCGGTGTTCAGCCCCAGCATTTT.

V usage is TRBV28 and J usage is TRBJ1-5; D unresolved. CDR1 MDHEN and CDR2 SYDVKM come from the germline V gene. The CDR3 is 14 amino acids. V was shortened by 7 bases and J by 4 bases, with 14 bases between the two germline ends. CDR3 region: CASNIERENQPQHF. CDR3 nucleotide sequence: TGTGCCAGCAACATCGAGAGGGAAAATCAGCCCCAGCATTTT.

CDR3 residues: CASSDRDGAYEQYF. CDR3 nucleotides: TGTGCCAGCAGCGACCGGGACGGTGCCTACGAGCAGTACTTC. The J gene is TRBJ2-7, the V gene TRBV9; tentatively, D is TRBD1 or TRBD2 (5 bases each). This CDR3 has 14 residues. V was pared by 3 bases and J by 2 bases, with 12 bases between. The germline V gene has CDR1 SGDLS and CDR2 YYNGEE.

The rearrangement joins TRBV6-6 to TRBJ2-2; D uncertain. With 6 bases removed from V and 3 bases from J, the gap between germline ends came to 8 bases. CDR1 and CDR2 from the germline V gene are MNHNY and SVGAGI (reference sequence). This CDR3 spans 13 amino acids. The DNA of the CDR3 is TGTGCCAGCAGAGGTGGGGACACCGGGGAGCTGTTTTTT. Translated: CASRGGDTGELFF.

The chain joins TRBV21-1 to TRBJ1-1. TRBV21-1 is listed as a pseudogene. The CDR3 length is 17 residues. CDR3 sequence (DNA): TGTGCCAGCAATTGGTGGCAGCGGGTTCCCATGAACACTGAAGCTTTCTTT. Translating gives CASNWWQRVPMNTEAFF.

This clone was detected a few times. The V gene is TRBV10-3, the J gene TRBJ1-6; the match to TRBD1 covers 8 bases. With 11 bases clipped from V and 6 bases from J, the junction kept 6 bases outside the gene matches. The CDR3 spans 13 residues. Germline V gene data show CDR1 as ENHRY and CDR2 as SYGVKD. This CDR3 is CAGGDRFNSPLHF. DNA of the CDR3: TGTGCCGGCGGGGACAGGTTTAATTCACCCCTCCACTTT.

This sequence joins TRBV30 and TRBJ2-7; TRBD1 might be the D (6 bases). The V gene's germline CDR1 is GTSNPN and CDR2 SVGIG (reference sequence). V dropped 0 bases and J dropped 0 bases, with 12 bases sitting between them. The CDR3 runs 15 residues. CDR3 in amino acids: CAWSVGQGSSYEQYV. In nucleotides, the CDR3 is TGTGCCTGGAGTGTAGGGCAGGGGAGCTCCTACGAGCAGTACGTC.

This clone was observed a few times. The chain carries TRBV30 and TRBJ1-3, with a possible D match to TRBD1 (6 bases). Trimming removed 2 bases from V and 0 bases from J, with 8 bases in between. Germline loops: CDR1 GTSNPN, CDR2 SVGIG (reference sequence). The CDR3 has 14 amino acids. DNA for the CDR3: TGTGCCTGGAGTCTGGACAGCTCTGGAAACACCATATATTTT. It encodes CAWSLDSSGNTIYF.

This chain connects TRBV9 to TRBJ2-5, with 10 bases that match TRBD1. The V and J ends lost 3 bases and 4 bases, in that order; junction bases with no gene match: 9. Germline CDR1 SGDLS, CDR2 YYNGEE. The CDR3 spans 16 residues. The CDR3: CASSGGSGTGVETQYF. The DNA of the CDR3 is TGTGCCAGCAGCGGCGGGTCGGGGACAGGGGTAGAGACCCAGTACTTC.

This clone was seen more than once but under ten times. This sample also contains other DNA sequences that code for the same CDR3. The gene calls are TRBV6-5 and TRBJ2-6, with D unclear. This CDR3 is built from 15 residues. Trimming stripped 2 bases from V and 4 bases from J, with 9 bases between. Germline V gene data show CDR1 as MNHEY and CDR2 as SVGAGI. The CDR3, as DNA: TGTGCCAGCAGTTACGGTGGCCCGGGGGCCAACGTCCTGACTTTC. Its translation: CASSYGGPGANVLTF.